This T cell receptor (beta chain) was sequenced for a study of glioma-infiltrating T cells (dated by TCRdb to 2016 to 2017). Looking at the study overall: The study sequenced TCR alpha- and beta-chain repertoires from glioma tissue, from non-neoplastic brain tissue and from matched peripheral blood mononuclear cells. To measure divergence between tissue and blood T-cell populations, each tissue-infiltrating repertoire was compared with the peripheral blood repertoire of the same patient. The paired cohort comprised three low-grade glioma patients, roughly 8 primary glioblastoma patients and three non-glioma patients contributing non-neoplastic brain tissue.

The iRepertoire nested amplicon-rescue multiplex PCR (arm-PCR) platform was used to amplify TCR alpha and beta CDR3 regions from RNA. For one-step reverse transcription and amplification, roughly 85-400 ng of tissue mRNA or PBMC total RNA was used as input. Following bead purification, Illumina adapters were added by a secondary multiplex PCR, and libraries between 200 and 400 bp were gel-purified. The libraries contained internal 6-nucleotide barcodes that were used for demultiplexing. Sequencing of libraries was performed on an Illumina MiSeq with 2x220 or 2x250 nucleotide paired-end reads. Per the original workflow: Paired reads were merged using FLASH 1.2.11 and aligned with BWA-MEM to the GRCh37 human genome, and TRA and TRB reads were then extracted. For V and J assignment, an IMGT-derived reference of cassette sequences and CDR3 motifs that included pseudogenes was used. Reads were translated in three frames, and productive CDR3s were defined as those with a C...FGXG motif and no stop codons. A clonotype was defined as a unique combination of a V-J cassette pair and a CDR3 amino acid sequence. Hamming distance filtering was applied to reads, with thresholds set by the sequence error rate of each sample in mapped regions. TCRdb handled the public reads itself, with Q25 trimming in fastp and clone calling in MiXCR, and kept productive beta chains. CDR3 protein sequences are deduplicated, and each keeps its most common genes and DNA. TCRdb's processing, not the study's, gives the V and J calls here. This sample holds some 160,000 distinct CDR3 sequences; around 40% were observed only once. The top ten hold about 5.2% of the sample.

Turning to this clonotype: Its antigen has not been determined. Nothing much larger sits one base from this clone, and base qualities are not available.

From cysteine to phenylalanine, the CDR3 is 18 amino acids long. Kept here is only the CDR3 DNA, which spans 54 bases and is read in frame from base 1. The germline V gene (reference sequence) specifies LNHDA as CDR1 and SQIVND as CDR2. V has 7 bases trimmed and J has 0 bases trimmed; junction bases matching no gene number 16. The paper as a whole reports these results and caveats: In non-neoplastic patients, VJ-independent divergence between tissue and blood fell below expectation, whereas in all gliomas, and especially in low-grade gliomas, the divergence rose above expectation. Very few CDR3 sequences were found to be shared between tissue and blood, and this scarcity was attributed to high CDR3 diversity and limited sampling. The group comparisons were based on small numbers of patients: three non-neoplastic, three low-grade glioma and seven to nine glioblastoma patients.

The chain couples TRBV19 to TRBJ2-3; TRBD2 fits 7 bases in the junction. This TCR derives from a human donor with low-grade glioma or glioblastoma, undergoing nonglioma brain surgery, or in good health (not recorded which). Sample: glioma tissue, nonneoplastic brain tissue, or PBMCs (not recorded which). The nucleotides read TGTGCCAGTACCGACTCGGGACTAACTCCCGTTAGCACAGATACGCAGTATTTT. It encodes CASTDSGLTPVSTDTQYF.